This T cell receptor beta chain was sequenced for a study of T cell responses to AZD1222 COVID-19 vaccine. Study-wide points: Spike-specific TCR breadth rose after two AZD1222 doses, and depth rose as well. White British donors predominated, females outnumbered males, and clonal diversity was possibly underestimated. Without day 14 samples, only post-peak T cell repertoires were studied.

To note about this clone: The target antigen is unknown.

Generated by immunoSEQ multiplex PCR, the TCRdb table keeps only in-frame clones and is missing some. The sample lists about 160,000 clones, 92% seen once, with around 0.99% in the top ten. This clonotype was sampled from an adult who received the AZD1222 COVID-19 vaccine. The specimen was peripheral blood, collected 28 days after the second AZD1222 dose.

The CDR3 DNA is TGTGCCAGTTGGAAGGGGGCAGGTGGCTACACCTTC. Translated, it gives CASWKGAGGYTF. The chain combines TRBV19 with TRBJ1-2; 7 nucleotides agree with TRBD1. The CDR3 consists of 12 residues. Germline lookup yields CDR1 LNHDA and CDR2 SQIVND (reference sequence). V lost 8 bases, J lost 7 bases, and 7 bases stayed unmatched.